This T cell receptor (beta chain) was identified in a study of T-cell memory formation after mild COVID-19. The wider study: The two donors had largely donor-specific TCR clusters. Findings and limits, study-wide: A second wave of clones peaked on day 37, and their SARS-CoV-2 specificity went unconfirmed.

5'RACE primed from the constant segment yielded TCR alpha and TCR beta cDNA libraries bearing sample barcodes and UMIs. TCRdb re-derived calls from the 5' RACE reads in MiXCR, one entry per CDR3 protein. This sample has roughly 320,000 distinct CDR3 sequences, with 25% to 30% found just once. Germline lookup yields CDR1 SGHTA and CDR2 FQGNSA. The V gene end was trimmed by 5 bases and the J gene end by 1 base; junction bases not matched to a gene: 8. The CDR3 sequence is 16 residues long. As concerns this clonotype: Its antigen remains unidentified.

What was sequenced was PBMCs or a T cell subset sorted from them (not recorded which). The chain links TRBV7-2 to TRBJ1-1, with TRBD1 identical over 9 bases. The TCR originated in an adult woman who had mild COVID-19 (a few samples of this study predate the infection). Cell type and time point are not known. CDR3 bases: TGTGCCAGCAGCCCAGCCGGGACAGGGAAGAACACTGAAGCTTTCTTT. It encodes CASSPAGTGKNTEAFF.